The clone carrying this T cell receptor (beta chain) was observed a handful of times. Antigen: not known. With 0 bases removed from V and 3 bases from J, the gap between germline ends came to 9 bases. Germline-derived CDR1 and CDR2 are SGHRS and YFSETQ. The CDR3 is 14 residues long. The entry originates in a study of T-cell memory formation after mild COVID-19. Study-wide findings and caveats: Memory cells collected pre-infection included some clones that later responded, suggesting cross-reactive memory joined. CD4+ contracting clones were mainly CM and EM; CD8+ ones, EMRA. The study found balanced CD4/CD8 in clones contracting day 15 to 85 and a CD4+ lean in later expanders.

TCR alpha and TCR beta cDNA libraries with sample barcodes and UMIs came from 5'RACE using constant-segment primers. TCRdb passed the 5' RACE reads through MiXCR, listing each CDR3 protein once. The data contain hundreds of thousands of distinct CDR3 sequences, under 30% of them singletons. Sequences were obtained from PBMCs or a T cell subset sorted from them (not recorded which). The TCR sequence derives from an adult woman who had mild COVID-19 (a few samples of this study predate the infection). Cell type and time point are not known. The rearrangement uses TRBV5-1 and TRBJ2-5, with no clear D. This chain's CDR3 is CASSLAENEETQYF. The CDR3, as DNA: TGCGCCAGCAGCTTGGCCGAAAACGAAGAGACCCAGTACTTC. Full variable domain (rest looked up from reference TRBV5-1 and TRBJ2-5): KAGVTQTPRYLIKTRGQQVTLSCSPISGHRSVSWYQQTPGQGLQFLFEYFSETQRNKGNFPGRFSGRQFSNSRSEMNVSTLELGDSALYLCASSLAENEETQYFGPGTRLLVL.